One sample yielded the 2 T cell receptor beta chains listed below, sequenced in a study of blood T cell repertoires in COVID-19. Only in-frame clones appear in the TCRdb table, and some are missing; sequencing was by immunoSEQ multiplex PCR. The profile shows roughly 170,000 clones, approximately 87% of them singletons. The sequenced sample was peripheral blood. These receptors originate from a man between 65 and 85 years old with active or convalescent COVID-19.

The V and J genes are TRBV7-2 and TRBJ1-2; D is possibly TRBD1 (5 bases). CDR3 length: 15 residues. Trimming pared 0 bases from V and 2 bases from J, leaving 10 bases between. Germline-derived CDR1 and CDR2 are SGHTA and FQGNSA. The CDR3 loop is CASSLAGTGNYGYTF. The CDR3 DNA follows: TGTGCCAGCAGCTTAGCCGGGACTGGGAACTATGGCTACACCTTC.

The chain uses TRBV7-2 and TRBJ1-3, with D maybe TRBD1 (6 bases). From germline, CDR1 is SGHTA and CDR2 FQGNSA. V lost 5 bases, J lost 3 bases, and 17 bases lay in between. The CDR3 is made up of 16 amino acids. The CDR3 coding sequence is TGTGCCAGCAGCCCTAGTCGGGGGGCGGGTGGAAACACCATATATTTT. This codes for CASSPSRGAGGNTIYF.